This entry features one T cell receptor beta chain sequence. The data were obtained in a study of blood T cell repertoires in COVID-19. The CDR3 is 13 amino acids. V lost 11 bases and J lost 2; bases outside the gene matches: 8. The V gene's germline CDR1 is LNHDA and CDR2 SQIVND (reference sequence). Using immunoSEQ multiplex PCR, the repertoire was profiled, and TCRdb retains in-frame clones only, with some absent. The data contain about 230,000 clones, approximately 87% of them singletons. Material for sequencing was peripheral blood. The chain joins TRBV19 to TRBJ2-5; 7 bases agree with TRBD2. This sequence was found in a woman between 65 and 79 years old with active or convalescent COVID-19. The CDR3 sequence is CASSRGGQETQYF. The CDR3 DNA reads TGTGCCTCGAGTCGGGGAGGGCAAGAGACCCAGTACTTC.